The 9 T cell receptor beta chains presented below share a single source sample, sequenced in a study of cytomegalovirus exposure and HLA in healthy donors. 13 Jbeta primers and 60 Vbeta primers were used for the PCR. Profiled with immunoSEQ multiplex PCR; TCRdb holds only in-frame clones, not every one. The sample lists under 200,000 clones, roughly 80% seen once, with roughly 2% in the top ten. Input material: PBMCs. The receptor source for this set is a human donor in good health.

The chain carries TRBV9 and TRBJ2-3; D is perhaps TRBD2 (5 bases). The V end lost 3 bases, the J end lost 4 bases, and 9 bases lay between the germline ends. CDR1 SGDLS and CDR2 YYNGEE come from the germline V gene. This CDR3 is built from 13 residues. The CDR3 sequence is CASSESGADTQYF. DNA for the CDR3: TGTGCCAGCAGCGAGTCCGGGGCAGATACGCAGTATTTT.

The chain has TRBV2 and TRBJ1-4; 8 bases line up with TRBD1. Germline V lookup: CDR1 SNHLY, CDR2 FYNNEI. V was clipped by 6 bases and J by 5 bases; unmatched bases: 8. This CDR3 is built from 15 residues. The CDR3 here is CASRARDRPNEKLFF. The CDR3 region has the DNA TGTGCCAGCAGGGCCCGGGACAGGCCAAATGAAAAACTGTTTTTT.

The chain carries TRBV6-5 and TRBJ2-5; TRBD2 is a possible D gene (5 bases). Germline CDR1 MNHEY, CDR2 SVGAGI. Trimming took off 0 bases at V and 7 bases at J, with 12 bases between the two ends. The CDR3 length is 14 residues. Here the CDR3 DNA reads TGTGCCAGCAGTTACTCTCTCGGGGTGGGGACCCAGTACTTC. Amino acids: CASSYSLGVGTQYF.

The gene calls are TRBV15 and TRBJ2-7; D perhaps matches TRBD1 (6 bases). The ends were cut back, 5 bases at V and 4 bases at J, with 24 bases in the middle. Germline loops: CDR1 LNHNV, CDR2 YYDKDF (reference sequence). CDR3 length: 17 residues. CDR3 in DNA: TGTGCCACCAGCCGAGCTTGGAACAGGGAGATCGGATACGAGCAGTACTTC. It yields the protein CATSRAWNREIGYEQYF.

The J gene is TRBJ2-5, the V gene TRBV5-1, with 13 bases lining up with TRBD2. This CDR3 spans 18 amino acids. V lost 5 bases and J lost 0; bases outside the gene matches: 10. The germline CDR1 and CDR2 sequences are SGHRS and YFSETQ. CDR3 residues: CASSPGLAGTWYQETQYF. The CDR3 DNA is TGCGCCAGCAGTCCGGGACTAGCGGGGACCTGGTACCAAGAGACCCAGTACTTC.

This clone was observed a handful of times. This chain uses TRBV6-1 with TRBJ1-1; D is unclear. The V gene's germline CDR1 is MNHNS and CDR2 SASEGT. This CDR3 is 12 amino acids long. The V end was cut by 2 bases, the J end by 11 bases, with 12 bases between. The CDR3 protein is CASSELAMGAFF. In DNA form, the CDR3 reads TGTGCCAGCAGTGAATTAGCAATGGGTGCTTTCTTT.

The rearrangement links TRBV19 to TRBJ2-1; possible D gene TRBD2, 6 bases. Trimming pared 8 bases from V and 7 bases from J, leaving 21 bases between. The CDR3 is 15 residues long. CDR1 LNHDA and CDR2 SQIVND come from the germline V gene (reference sequence). The CDR3 loop is CASAYTNGGENEQFF. Written as DNA, the CDR3 is TGTGCCAGTGCATACACGAACGGGGGAGAGAATGAGCAGTTCTTC.

V gene TRBV6-5 combines with J gene TRBJ2-5; TRBD2 is a possible D gene (6 bases). The CDR3 is 15 amino acids. CDR1 is MNHEY, CDR2 SVGAGI, per germline. Trimming removed 2 bases at V and 4 bases at J, with 14 bases between. CDR3 region: CASSYRAGGPETQYF. In DNA form, the CDR3 reads TGTGCCAGCAGTTACAGAGCGGGCGGGCCAGAGACCCAGTACTTC.

This clone was seen a handful of times. The rearrangement joins TRBV9 to TRBJ2-7; 11 nucleotides match TRBD2. The CDR3 runs to 15 residues. The V segment lost 4 bases and the J segment 0 bases; nucleotides outside the gene matches: 3. The germline V gene has CDR1 SGDLS and CDR2 YYNGEE. DNA of the CDR3: TGTGCCAGCAGCCCTGGGACTAGCGGCTCCTACGAGCAGTACTTC. This encodes CASSPGTSGSYEQYF. Variable domain in full (rest from reference TRBV9 and TRBJ2-7): DSGVTQTPKHLITATGQRVTLRCSPRSGDLSVYWYQQSLDQGLQFLIQYYNGEERAKGNILERFSAQQFPDLHSELNLSSLELGDSALYFCASSPGTSGSYEQYFGPGTRLTVT.